These T cell receptor beta chains were read from a single sample in a study of blood T cells in healthy people across ages. One entry per CDR3 protein, called by TCRdb with MiXCR from the 5' RACE reads. The data hold around 600,000 distinct CDR3 sequences, with around half observed a single time. The source material was blood. Receptors originate from a man aged 80 or over in good health. The CDR3 runs from the conserved cysteine through the conserved F or W. The order of the fields is D gene, J gene, clone size, V gene, CDR3 DNA, CDR3 protein. D genes are given only for firm matches. Clone size is stated in some rows and not others, as once, few, many or a class when expanded.

.	TRBJ2-5	few	TRBV21-1	TGTGCCAGCAGCAAAGCGCTTTGCAGGGGGCACAGGGAGCAGTACTTC	CASSKALCRGHREQYF
.	TRBJ2-3	.	TRBV9	TGTGCCAGCAGCACCCACGGCGAAGCGGACACAGATACGCAGTATTTT	CASSTHGEADTDTQYF
.	TRBJ2-7	.	TRBV5-1	TGCGCCAGCAGCACCACAAGTACTTACGAGCAGTACTTC	CASSTTSTYEQYF
.	TRBJ2-1	few	TRBV7-3	TGTGCCAGCAGCTTAGGGACCACCAATGAGCAGTTCTTC	CASSLGTTNEQFF
TRBD1	TRBJ1-6	.	TRBV7-2	TGTGCCAGCAGCTCGGACAGGGGACATTCACCCCTCCACTTT	CASSSDRGHSPLHF
TRBD1	TRBJ2-3	.	TRBV4-3	TGCGCCAGCAGCCCAGGGGGACAGACCACAGATACGCAGTATTTT	CASSPGGQTTDTQYF
.	TRBJ2-7	few	TRBV20-1	TGCAGTGCTCAGAGGGGAGACAGCTACTACGAGCAGTACTTC	CSAQRGDSYYEQYF
.	TRBJ2-5	.	TRBV12-5	TGTGCTAGTGGTTTGGGCCGGGCCCAAGAGACCCAGTACTTC	CASGLGRAQETQYF
.	TRBJ2-1	.	TRBV28	TGTGCCACCCGGTCCCCGAACAATGAGCAGTTCTTC	CATRSPNNEQFF
.	TRBJ2-1	many	TRBV3-1	TGTGCCAGCAGCCAAGGGACCCCCAACAATGAGCAGTTCTTC	CASSQGTPNNEQFF
.	TRBJ1-6	few	TRBV29-1	TGCAGCGTTCAGTTCGGACAGACTAATAATTCACCCCTCCACTTT	CSVQFGQTNNSPLHF
TRBD2	TRBJ2-1	few	TRBV12-3/TRBV12-4	TGTGCCAGCAGAGTAGCGGGGGGCCCTTACAATGAGCAGTTCTTC	CASRVAGGPYNEQFF
.	TRBJ2-2	.	TRBV28	TGTGCCAGCAGTTTCCCCCGAAACGCCGGGGAGCTGTTTTTT	CASSFPRNAGELFF
.	TRBJ2-5	.	TRBV29-1	TGCAGCGCCGGGGCTGGCACCCAGGAGCAGTACTTC	CSAGAGTQEQYF
TRBD2	TRBJ2-5	few	TRBV12-3/TRBV12-4	TGTGCCAGCAGTCTCTCCGGGACTAGCCCCTATCGTGCCCAGTACTTC	CASSLSGTSPYRAQYF
TRBD1	TRBJ2-7	.	TRBV7-9	TGTGCCAGCAGCTTACGGACAGGGCAATACGAGCAGTACTTC	CASSLRTGQYEQYF
.	TRBJ2-2	.	TRBV25-1	TGTGCCAGCAGTGAATTCACCGGGGAGCTGTTTTTT	CASSEFTGELFF
TRBD2	TRBJ2-3	.	TRBV20-1	TGCAGTGCTAGGCCGGGACTAGCAAGCAATACGCAGTATTTT	CSARPGLASNTQYF
TRBD1	TRBJ1-1	.	TRBV10-1	TGCGCCAGCAGGGGGACAGGGGGACACAGTGGCATGAACACTGAAGCTTTCTTT	CASRGTGGHSGMNTEAFF
.	TRBJ2-7	few	TRBV28	TGTGCCAGCCGCCCGGCTAGCAAATACGAGCAGTACTTC	CASRPASKYEQYF
TRBD2	TRBJ2-5	many	TRBV6-5	TGTGCCAGCAGTTTACTAGCGGGAGGGGGGACCCAGTACTTC	CASSLLAGGGTQYF
.	TRBJ1-1	.	TRBV20-1	TGCAGTGCTAGAGATTCGGGTGCTTTCTTT	CSARDSGAFF
TRBD1	TRBJ1-6	.	TRBV20-1	TGCAGTGCTAGAGGACAGGGGGGGGCACCCCTCCACTTT	CSARGQGGAPLHF
TRBD2	TRBJ2-3	few	TRBV7-9	TGTGCCAGCAGATCACCCCTTCCGAAGCGGGGGGGCACAGATACGCAGTATTTT	CASRSPLPKRGGTDTQYF
.	TRBJ2-5	.	TRBV21-1	TGTGCCAGCAGCAAGTCGTGTGCAGGGGGCTGCAAGACCCAGTACTTC	CASSKSCAGGCKTQYF
TRBD1	TRBJ2-4	.	TRBV7-2	TGTGCCAGCAGCCTCGGACAGGGGAATGGCATTCAGTACTTC	CASSLGQGNGIQYF